This T cell receptor beta chain was identified during a study of STAT5B mutations in CD4+ large granular lymphocyte leukemia. Comment on this clone: Its antigen is not identified.

Regarding the study as a whole: 8/27 top patient clones versus 2/35 control clones were TRBV06-family. CD4-sorted patient repertoires seemed more clonal than healthy CD4+ repertoires.

Original processing methods: The detection floor for productive clonotype frequency was 2.59 x 10-5. TCRdb keeps only in-frame clones here, not all; method: immunoSEQ multiplex PCR. That table is the source of V, J and clone size, and D and trimming were worked out from the DNA. The repertoire holds about 34,000 clones, with 65% to 75% as singletons. The CDR3 sequence is 16 residues long. J gave up 9 bases and V 7 bases, and 18 bases lay outside the gene matches. CDR1 SGHRS and CDR2 YFSETQ come from the germline V gene. Controls came from buffy coats of healthy blood donors. V usage is TRBV5-1 and J usage is TRBJ2-1; 8 nucleotides line up with TRBD2. Sequencing was carried out using CD4+ T cells from blood buffy coats. The sequence came from a human donor in good health. The CDR3 DNA sequence: TGCGCCAGCCGCGGCGGCCTAGCGGGTTTAGGAGGTGAGCAGTTCTTC. As protein: CASRGGLAGLGGEQFF. Complete variable domain (other parts from reference TRBV5-1 and TRBJ2-1): KAGVTQTPRYLIKTRGQQVTLSCSPISGHRSVSWYQQTPGQGLQFLFEYFSETQRNKGNFPGRFSGRQFSNSRSEMNVSTLELGDSALYLCASRGGLAGLGGEQFFGPGTRLTVL.